This T cell receptor beta chain emerged from a study of cytomegalovirus exposure and HLA in healthy donors. General study results and limits: Reportedly, diagnosis of cytomegalovirus status by the classifier showed high specificity and sensitivity.

Primers included in the PCR were 60 Vbeta and 13 Jbeta primers. The table came from immunoSEQ multiplex PCR; TCRdb's copy has only in-frame clones and leaves some out. The repertoire holds around 130,000 clones, with roughly 62% as singletons. On this clone itself: Its antigen is still unknown.

This CDR3 is built from 15 residues. The V end was cut by 8 bases, the J end by 3 bases, with 21 bases between. Germline CDR1 SQVTM, CDR2 ANQGSEA. The chain joins TRBV29-1 to TRBJ2-3, with TRBD1 as a possible D gene (6 bases). The source is a male donor in good health and CMV-seronegative. The sequencing input was PBMCs. CDR3: CSFHRAAVGTDTQYF. DNA for the CDR3: TGCAGCTTTCACAGGGCAGCCGTAGGGACAGATACGCAGTATTTT.